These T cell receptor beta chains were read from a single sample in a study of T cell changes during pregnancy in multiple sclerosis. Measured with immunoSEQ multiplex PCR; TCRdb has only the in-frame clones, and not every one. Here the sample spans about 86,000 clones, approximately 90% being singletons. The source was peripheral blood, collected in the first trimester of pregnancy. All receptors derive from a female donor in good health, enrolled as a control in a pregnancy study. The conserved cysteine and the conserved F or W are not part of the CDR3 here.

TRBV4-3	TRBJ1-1	ASSQGGQTMNTEAF
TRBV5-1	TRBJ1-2	ASSLSGVAIRGRSYGYT
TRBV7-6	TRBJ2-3	ASSLEVESTDTQY
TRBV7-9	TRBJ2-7	ASSFRDRYEQY
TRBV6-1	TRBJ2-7	ASGGQGIYEQY
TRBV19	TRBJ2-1	ASSIAAGAGSPYNEQF
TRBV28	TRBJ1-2	ASSLRTGGYT
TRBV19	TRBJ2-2	ASSIALGPGELF
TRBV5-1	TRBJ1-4	ASSQPATNEKLF
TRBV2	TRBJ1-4	ASSDGWDITNEKLF
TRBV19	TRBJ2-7	ASSIEGGRSTSYEQY
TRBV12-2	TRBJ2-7	ASRLTVPLLPTRTSEQY
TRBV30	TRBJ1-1	AWKAGPLNTEAF
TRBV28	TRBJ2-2	ASSFSRTGNTGELF
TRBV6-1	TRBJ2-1	ASSDHSGTGYNEQF
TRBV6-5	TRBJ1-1	ASSHDRVNVAF
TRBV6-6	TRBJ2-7	ASSTEGTGGYEQY